This T cell receptor beta chain derives from a study of shared clonotypes between healthy human individuals. Findings and caveats of the study: Sequencing depth was predicted to influence how clonotypes are shared among donors. Some clonotypes were shared by all four sorted-subset donors, while others were not shared. The non-shared ones had lower generation probabilities than the shared ones.

The CDR3 length is 14 residues. Germline CDR1 reads SQVTM; CDR2 reads ANQGSEA. The V end lost 1 base, the J end lost 2 bases, and 10 bases lay between the germline ends. The assay was run at deep level. For sorted subsets, about 0.2 ug DNA per replicate equaled tens of thousands of T cell genomes. Sequencing used immunoSEQ multiplex PCR; TCRdb keeps in-frame clones, though not all of them. The sample holds about 1.5 million clones, over 95% seen once. As concerns this clone: Antigen: not known.

Sequencing was done on a sample of naive CD4+ T cells sorted from blood. Subset specified: CD45RA+ positively selected. This chain uses TRBV29-1 with TRBJ2-3; TRBD1 might be the D (5 bases). The receptor was isolated from a man aged 25 to 40 in good health. This chain's CDR3 is CSVEGTSDTDTQYF. As DNA, the CDR3 is TGCAGCGTTGAAGGGACATCCGACACAGATACGCAGTATTTT.